A single sample gave rise to the 15 T cell receptor beta chains below, sequenced in a study of shared clonotypes between healthy human individuals. Profiled with immunoSEQ multiplex PCR; TCRdb holds only in-frame clones, not every one. This repertoire shows millions of clones, more than 90% found once; its top ten account for more than 0.12%. Sequences were obtained from naive CD4+ T cells sorted from blood. Subset given: CD45RA+ positively selected. These receptors originate from a man aged 18 to 29 in good health.

The rearrangement links TRBV29-1 to TRBJ2-1, with TRBD2 matching over 10 bases. With V trimmed by 0 bases and J by 0 bases, 5 bases remained unmatched. This CDR3 comprises 17 residues. Per germline, CDR1 SQVTM and CDR2 ANQGSEA. The CDR3 DNA reads TGCAGCGTTGAAGATCGGGCTAGCGGGAGCTCCTACAATGAGCAGTTCTTC. Protein sequence: CSVEDRASGSSYNEQFF.

The chain couples TRBV15 to TRBJ1-6; D unresolved. V was shortened by 4 bases and J by 9 bases, with 10 bases between the two germline ends. Looked up from germline, CDR1 is LNHNV and CDR2 is YYDKDF (reference sequence). The CDR3 has 13 amino acids. The DNA of the CDR3 is TGTGCCACCAGCACCCTACAGAGTTCACCCCTCCACTTT. Its protein is CATSTLQSSPLHF.

V is TRBV19 and J is TRBJ2-7, with D perhaps matching TRBD1 (6 bases). The CDR3 is made up of 13 amino acids. The V end was cut by 10 bases, the J end by 2 bases, with 15 bases between. The germline V gene has CDR1 LNHDA and CDR2 SQIVND (reference sequence). The CDR3 here is CATSDRRTYEQYF. CDR3 DNA: TGTGCCACGTCCGACAGGCGAACCTACGAGCAGTACTTC.

This clone was picked up a small number of times. The chain couples TRBV6-1 to TRBJ2-1; D gene unclear. V gave up 2 bases and J gave up 7 bases, with 9 bases separating them. In germline, CDR1 is MNHNS, CDR2 SASEGT. CDR3 length equals 13 residues. Here the CDR3 DNA reads TGTGCCAGCAGTGAATCGACCGTTAATGAGCAGTTCTTC. It encodes CASSESTVNEQFF.

This chain uses TRBV7-2 with TRBJ2-4; D gene unclear. The V end was cut by 1 base, the J end by 10 bases, with 11 bases between. The CDR3 runs to 13 residues. The germline CDR1 and CDR2 sequences are SGHTA and FQGNSA. The CDR3 coding sequence is TGTGCCAGCAGCTTAGACGTCACTCGGATTCAGTACTTC. Translated: CASSLDVTRIQYF. The full variable domain, its missing parts supplied by reference TRBV7-2 and TRBJ2-4, is GAGVSQSPSNKVTEKGKDVELRCDPISGHTALYWYRQSLGQGLEFLIYFQGNSAPDKSGLPSDRFSAERTGGSVSTLTIQRTQQEDSAVYLCASSLDVTRIQYFGAGTRLSVL.

This clone has only a few counts. At the DNA level, this CDR3 is encoded by other sequences in the same sample as well. The rearrangement uses TRBV6-1 and TRBJ1-5; the D is unclear. CDR1 and CDR2 from the germline V gene are MNHNS and SASEGT. V lost 3 bases and J 7 bases, leaving 4 bases between the germline ends. The CDR3 length is 11 residues. CDR3 sequence reads: CASSETQPQHF. As DNA, the CDR3 is TGTGCCAGCAGTGAGACGCAGCCCCAGCATTTT.

The chain employs TRBV7-3 and TRBJ2-1; 7 nucleotides match TRBD1. Germline V gives CDR1 SGHTA, CDR2 FQGTGA. After removal of 5 bases from V and 8 bases from J, the junction contained 6 bases not matched to a gene. There are 13 residues in the CDR3. The CDR3 region has the DNA TGTGCCAGCAGCCCTACAGGGGCTTATGAGCAGTTCTTC. This translates into CASSPTGAYEQFF.

The V call is TRBV19, the J call TRBJ2-3; 7 nucleotides match TRBD2. The germline V gene has CDR1 LNHDA and CDR2 SQIVND (reference sequence). The junction had 9 bases not matched to a gene; V was cut back by 6 bases and J by 3 bases. This CDR3 spans 15 amino acids. CDR3 protein: CASSVVWGGTDTQYF. In DNA form, the CDR3 reads TGTGCCAGTAGCGTCGTCTGGGGGGGGACAGATACGCAGTATTTT. The full variable domain, its missing parts supplied by reference TRBV19 and TRBJ2-3, is DGGITQSPKYLFRKEGQNVTLSCEQNLNHDAMYWYRQDPGQGLRLIYYSQIVNDFQKGDIAEGYSVSREKKESFPLTVTSAQKNPTAFYLCASSVVWGGTDTQYFGPGTRLTVL.

The V gene is TRBV28, the J gene TRBJ1-4, with D hard to call. Germline V gene data show CDR1 as MDHEN and CDR2 as SYDVKM. V was clipped by 8 bases and J by 4 bases, with 11 bases between them. This CDR3 contains 13 residues. The CDR3 sequence: CASLGSFNEKLFF. The CDR3 nucleotides read TGTGCCAGCTTAGGCAGCTTTAATGAAAAACTGTTTTTT. The full variable domain, completed using reference TRBV28 and TRBJ1-4, is DVKVTQSSRYLVKRTGEKVFLECVQDMDHENMFWYRQDPGLGLRLIYFSYDVKMKEKGDIPEGYSVSREKKERFSLILESASTNQTSMYLCASLGSFNEKLFFGSGTQLSVL.

CDR3 region: CATSRVARGNYGYTF. The CDR3 bases are TGTGCCACCAGCAGAGTTGCCAGGGGGAACTATGGCTACACCTTC. The chain uses TRBV15 and TRBJ1-2; 7 positions match TRBD1. From germline, CDR1 is LNHNV and CDR2 YYDKDF (reference sequence). CDR3 length: 15 residues. V lost 1 base and J lost 2; bases outside the gene matches: 4.

The chain combines TRBV5-8 with TRBJ1-5, with TRBD1 as a possible D gene (5 bases). Germline V gene lookup returns CDR1 SGHTS and CDR2 YDEGEE. The germline V and J ends were trimmed by 1 base and 7 bases, with 15 bases remaining between them. This CDR3 spans 15 amino acids. CDR3 amino acids: CASSLWGYQSQPQHF. CDR3 nucleotides: TGTGCCAGCAGCTTGTGGGGGTACCAATCACAGCCCCAGCATTTT.

The V gene is TRBV9, the J gene TRBJ2-1; D tentatively reads TRBD1 or TRBD2 (6 bases each). The CDR3 extends over 15 amino acids. CDR1 SGDLS and CDR2 YYNGEE come from the germline V gene. Trimming took 0 bases from V and 2 from J, leaving 9 bases between them. In DNA, the CDR3 is TGTGCCAGCAGCGTAGGGGGGGCCACCTACAATGAGCAGTTCTTC. Translated: CASSVGGATYNEQFF.

This chain uses TRBV7-9 with TRBJ2-1; TRBD1 matches 8 bases. Trimming cost V 4 bases and J 5 bases; bases outside gene matches: 7. This CDR3 region has 15 residues. Per germline, CDR1 SEHNR and CDR2 FQNEAQ (reference sequence). The CDR3 reads CASSSGQGINNEQFF. The CDR3 region has the DNA TGTGCCAGCAGCTCAGGACAGGGAATAAACAATGAGCAGTTCTTC.

As concerns this clone: At the DNA level, this CDR3 is encoded by other sequences in the same sample as well. CDR3 DNA sequence: TGCGCCAGCAGCCAAGATCGGGCAGGCACAGATACGCAGTATTTT. Protein: CASSQDRAGTDTQYF. The V call is TRBV4-1, the J call TRBJ2-3; D is uncertain. Germline loops: CDR1 MGHRA, CDR2 YSYEKL. Trimming left V 0 bases short and J 1 base short, with 8 bases between. The CDR3 has 15 residues.

This clone was seen a few times. In DNA form, the CDR3 reads TGTGCCAGCAGTTTACGGGGCGGGACGGGTGAAGCTTTCTTT. This gives the protein CASSLRGGTGEAFF. The V and J genes are TRBV28 and TRBJ1-1; possibly TRBD1 for D (5 bases). Trimming removed 2 bases at V and 7 bases at J, with 14 bases between. The CDR3 has 14 residues. Germline V lookup: CDR1 MDHEN, CDR2 SYDVKM.